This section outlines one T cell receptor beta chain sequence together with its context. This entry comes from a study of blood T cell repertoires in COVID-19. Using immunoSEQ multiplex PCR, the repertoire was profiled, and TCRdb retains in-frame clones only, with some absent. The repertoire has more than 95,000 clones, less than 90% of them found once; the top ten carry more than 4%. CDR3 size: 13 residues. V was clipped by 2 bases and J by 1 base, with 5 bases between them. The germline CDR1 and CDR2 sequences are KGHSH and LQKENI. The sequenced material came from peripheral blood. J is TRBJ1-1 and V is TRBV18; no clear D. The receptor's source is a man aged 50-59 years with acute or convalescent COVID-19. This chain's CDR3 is CASSPNRNTEAFF. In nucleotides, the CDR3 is TGTGCCAGCTCACCAAACAGGAACACTGAAGCTTTCTTT.